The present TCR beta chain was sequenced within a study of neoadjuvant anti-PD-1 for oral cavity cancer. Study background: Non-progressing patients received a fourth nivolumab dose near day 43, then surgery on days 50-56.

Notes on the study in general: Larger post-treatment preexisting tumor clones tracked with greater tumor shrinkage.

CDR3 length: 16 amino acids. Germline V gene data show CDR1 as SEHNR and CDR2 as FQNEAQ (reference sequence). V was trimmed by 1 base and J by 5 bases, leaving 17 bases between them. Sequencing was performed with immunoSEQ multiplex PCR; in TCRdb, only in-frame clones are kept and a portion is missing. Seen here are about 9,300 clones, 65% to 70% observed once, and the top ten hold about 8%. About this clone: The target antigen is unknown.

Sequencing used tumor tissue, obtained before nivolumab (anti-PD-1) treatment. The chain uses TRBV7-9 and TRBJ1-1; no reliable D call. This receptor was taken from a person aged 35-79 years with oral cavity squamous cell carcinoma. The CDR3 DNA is TGTGCCAGCAGCTTAGGAGTTGCCAAAGCGGATACTGAAGCTTTCTTT. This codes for CASSLGVAKADTEAFF.